This T cell receptor (beta chain) is drawn from a study of T cells in localized non-small cell lung cancer. Overall study results and limits: There was higher T cell clonality in uninvolved adjacent lung than in tumor, and it was highest there. A median of around 60 clones ranked among the top 100 in tumor appeared in adjacent lung.

Comments on this clone: The antigen remains undetermined.

This table comes from immunoSEQ multiplex PCR, and its TCRdb copy is limited to in-frame clones, with some not included. The sample shows around 26,000 clones, around 90% of them seen only once. The CDR3 covers 13 residues. V gave up 2 bases and J gave up 9 bases, with 14 bases separating them. The germline CDR1 and CDR2 sequences are MNHNY and SVGAGI (reference sequence). The rearrangement joins TRBV6-6 to TRBJ2-7; D is tentatively TRBD1 or TRBD2 (6 bases each). Specimen: peripheral blood, collected before any cancer treatment. The TCR comes from a woman aged 40 to 75 with stage I lung adenocarcinoma. The CDR3 is CASSYMGGRTQYF. In DNA, the CDR3 is TGTGCCAGCAGTTACATGGGGGGCAGGACGCAGTACTTC.